This T cell receptor (beta chain) was documented in a study of shared clonotypes between healthy human individuals. Clones were read by immunoSEQ multiplex PCR, and TCRdb kept only the in-frame ones, dropping some. The sample yields about 2.5 million clones, roughly 90% seen once. The sequence derives from a man between 18 and 35 years old in good health. Some clones in this sample may be carry-over from other donors' samples. Sequenced material: naive CD4+ T cells from PBMCs. Subset described: CD45RA+ positively selected.

CDR3 sequence (DNA): TGTGCCAGCAGTTTACGACTCTCAGGGGCGTCTCGGTGGAACACTGAAGCTTTCTTT. Translation: CASSLRLSGASRWNTEAFF. The V gene is TRBV27, the J gene TRBJ1-1, with a tentative D call TRBD1 (6 bases). V was pared by 2 bases and J by 1 base, with 23 bases between. Looked up from germline, CDR1 is MNHEY and CDR2 is SMNVEV (reference sequence). The CDR3 consists of 19 residues.